This TCR beta chain was retrieved from a study of cytomegalovirus exposure and HLA in healthy donors (dated by TCRdb to 2015 to 2018). At the level of the whole study: In an earlier analysis of 450 to 750 of the donors, around 300 Gb of sequence data and roughly 100 million unique TCR beta sequences from some 170 million T cells were reported. Approximately 310 gigabases of sequencing data and 70 million to 85 million unique TCR sequences were included in an early release covering 500 to 750 HLA-typed donors. Among the approximately 420 genotyped donors, approximately 81% belonged to the genetic ancestry cluster associated with self-reported Caucasian donors. The study aimed to test whether cataloging public T cell receptors could reveal signatures of past pathogen exposure. The T cell repertoires of under 700 subjects were profiled by immunosequencing and related to cytomegalovirus serostatus. A separate validation cohort of 100 to 150 different subjects was used in addition to the roughly 670-subject first cohort. To predict cytomegalovirus infection status, the study brought together high-throughput TCR immunosequencing, statistical association of individual TCRs with disease status, and machine learning. To study patterns of TCR occurrence, a later analysis re-analyzed previously published TCR beta repertoires from hundreds of donors and added high-resolution HLA genotyping. Rather than using new phenotypic data, the later analysis identified candidate immune exposures from TCR beta sequences and from how often those sequences occurred across donors. To decide whether each TCR beta V gene segment behaved as functional or pseudogenic, an earlier analysis of fewer than 750 of the donors relied on high-throughput TCR beta sequencing. Alongside the repertoire data, information on donor age, sex, ethnicity and CMV serostatus was compiled. A later genetic analysis took genome-wide SNP genotypes for about 55% of the 666 donors and used that subset as a discovery cohort. Every repertoire in the discovery cohort had been generated on one and the same sequencing platform. Class I and class II HLA loci were covered by the typing at four-digit resolution. The number of typed donors differed by locus: about 620-640 for A, B, C, DRB1 and DQB1; 522 for DQA1; approximately 600 for DPA1; and some 470 for DPB1. Roughly five DR-DQ haplotypes were treated as single units for association and clustering because of strong linkage in the cohort. Across under 500 genotyped donors of the cohort, an average of roughly 250,000 unique TCR beta nucleotide sequences per donor were sequenced, and about a sixth of those sequences were non-productive. Here is what the overall study found, with its caveats: An earlier analysis of around 600 of the donors showed that most TCR beta V segments appeared in productive rearrangements either about 90% or about 30% of the time, which broadly matched IMGT annotations. CMV serostatus was the only immune exposure information available for the cohort. Most TCR sequences were seen in very few donors, while some public TCRs were found in many individuals. The authors suggested that the approach could potentially be extended to other disease states and immunological phenotypes. Roughly uniform sequencing depth across donors was assumed in presence/absence analyses, although this assumption may not hold. In a later analysis, several top co-occurrence clusters were reported to appear linked to parvovirus B19, influenza, CMV and Epstein-Barr virus. Compared with equally common non-associated chains, HLA-associated TCR beta chains in a later analysis were more clonally expanded and had lower generation probabilities. When HLA alleles, especially DR and DQ, strongly co-occurred, TCR associations were difficult to assign to individual alleles. In a later analysis, most CMV-associated TCR beta chains were found to appear HLA-restricted, with HLA associations seemingly driven largely by CMV exposure. Linkage disequilibrium might explain the correlated functional status among segregating V segments, but an unknown experimental factor could not be ruled out. A later genetic analysis reported fewer N-insertions in productive TCRs among donors in an Asian-associated ancestry cluster than the approximately 670-donor mean. The earlier analysis of 587 of the donors excluded approximately 15 rarely observed V segments, including chromosome 9 orphons, because counts were too low. Only TCR beta chains were sequenced in this cohort, and the absence of alpha or paired-chain data limited detectable features. A group of highly shared sequence variants was considered likely to be a technical artifact of the sequencing pipeline. An association between a missense DCLRE1C variant and V-gene and J-gene trimming of TCR beta chains was found in a later genetic analysis and replicated in an independent cohort. In vitro tests confirmed that a few of the cytomegalovirus-associated TCR beta chains recognize cytomegalovirus antigens. At a false discovery rate of 0.05, a later analysis linked some 17,000 TCR beta sequences to specific HLA alleles. The classifier was reported to diagnose cytomegalovirus status with high specificity and sensitivity in both the original cohort and the validation cohort. The 87-base-pair reads could not distinguish some IMGT-functional V segments, including TRBV6-2 and TRBV6-3, so those segments were excluded. Because HLA typing was unavailable for some donors at each locus, only the typed subset was used in association tests. A later analysis found that TCR association rates varied across HLA loci, with DRB1 alleles showing the most associated TCRs and HLA-C alleles the fewest. In the study, about 150 TCR beta chains were listed as associated with cytomegalovirus. A further reported finding was that TCR beta sequences accurately predicted the HLA-A and HLA-B alleles for most subjects in the first cohort.

At the junction V is shortened by 7 bases and J by 1 base; bases outside the gene matches: 16. From its cysteine to its phenylalanine, the CDR3 spans 19 amino acids. CDR3 DNA is the only sequence kept; it has 57 bases, read in frame from the first base. The germline V gene (reference sequence) supplies CDR1 LNHDA and CDR2 SQIVND. In total, about 650 healthy bone marrow donors made up the cohort. At the time of sampling, all cohort members were nominally healthy, though unrecorded immune exposures were likely present. The donor tested CMV seropositive and was one of the 289 seropositive cohort members. A peripheral blood sample was collected from each donor, and TCR beta sequencing was performed on peripheral blood mononuclear cells. Genomic DNA was extracted from the blood cell samples with the Qiagen DNeasy Blood Extraction Kit. Library preparation was by the immunoSEQ multiplex PCR assay. For the multiplex PCR, a mixture combining 60 forward primers for TCR Vbeta segments and 13 reverse primers for TCR Jbeta segments was used. A multiplex PCR assay on genomic DNA amplified the CDR3 region of rearranged TCR beta genes. On the Illumina HiSeq System, the amplified TCR beta libraries were sequenced as 87-base-pair reads. As for the original processing: In a later analysis, approximately 74 million unique TCR beta chains were counted across the 650 to 700 repertoires, and roughly 10 million of these chains were shared by at least two donors. Raw reads were error-corrected and collapsed into unique sequences with a nearest-neighbor algorithm that merged closely related sequences to remove PCR and sequencing errors. Alignment of CDR3 sequences to IMGT reference sequences was used to assign V, D and J gene segments. For a sequence to be retained, a match of at least six nucleotides was required to both a V gene segment and a J gene segment. A rearrangement was called productive if the CDR3 had no stop codons and remained in frame with V and J, and every other rearrangement was called non-productive. Following IMGT convention, CDR3 was defined as the stretch from the second conserved V-encoded cysteine to the conserved J-encoded phenylalanine. The earlier analysis of some 540 of the donors excluded any sequence lacking an unambiguous match to a single V gene segment. In an earlier analysis of some 590 of the donors, a V segment was called functional when productive rearrangements were above 56.7%, and segregating when the standard deviation between donors exceeded 5%. A statistical classification framework was built to diagnose cytomegalovirus status from the catalog of TCR beta chain sequences. V and J gene assignment, in a later analysis, came from comparing TCR nucleotide sequences with IMGT/GENE-DB human TR gene sequences. A later analysis assigned CDR3 sequences and most-parsimonious VDJ recombination scenarios with the TCRdist pipeline. In a later analysis, each TCR beta chain was defined by its CDR3 amino acid sequence together with its V-gene family, and reads without a unique V-gene family were excluded. In a later analysis, approximately 640 highly shared, low-generation-probability nucleotide sequences were removed to address suspected cross-contamination and a sequencing artifact. In a later analysis, a clonal expansion index was calculated for each public chain from normalized within-repertoire ranks of inferred template counts. A later analysis computed generation probabilities with a VDJ recombination model fitted to out-of-frame rearrangements, and checked the results against IGoR. Hypergeometric tests were used in a later analysis to score TCR-TCR, TCR-HLA and TCR-CMV co-occurrence, with a repertoire-size bias correction applied to the TCR pairs. False discovery rates were estimated in a later analysis by permuting HLA or CMV assignments 20 times. In a later analysis, co-occurring TCRs were grouped using DBSCAN, and TCRdist sequence similarity was added for clustering within HLA-allele-positive subsets. Repertoires with fewer than 30,000 or more than 120,000 public chains were left out of co-occurrence clustering, as were four to six repertoires with anomalous nucleotide sharing. As stored in TCRdb, this immuneACCESS dataset retains in-frame rearrangements with V and J assigned. A fraction of the clones does not appear; measured against another copy, unresolved V genes explain less than half of the discrepancy, and the remainder lacks a known reason. V and J calls and clone size come straight from that table; D and trimming were deduced from the DNA. In all, the sample holds roughly 97,000 clones, and about 75% of those were seen once. Approximately 6.3% of the sample belongs to the ten largest clones.

This clone was observed once. The antigen it binds to is not known. Base qualities are missing; no much larger clone stands one base away. This clonotype was obtained from a man aged 55 to 70 in good health and CMV-seropositive. Sequencing input: PBMCs. The chain uses TRBV19 and TRBJ2-4; TRBD1 matches 10 bases in the middle. The sequenced DNA: TGTGCCAGTAATTCCGGCGGGACAGGGGCGTGGGGGGCCAAAAACATTCAGTACTTC. The translation is CASNSGGTGAWGAKNIQYF.